One sample yielded the 28 T cell receptor beta chains listed below, sequenced in a study of OX40 agonist ivuxolimab in advanced cancers. The assay was immunoSEQ multiplex PCR, and TCRdb's table has in-frame clones only and misses some. Of 25,000 to 40,000 clones listed, around 84% are singletons. Source: CD4+ or CD8+ T cells sorted from blood, taken in a trial of the OX40 agonist ivuxolimab. The receptors stem from an adult with an advanced solid tumor such as melanoma, head and neck, liver or kidney cancer.

This chain connects TRBV28 to TRBJ1-5; TRBD1 is a possible D gene (5 bases). Germline lookup yields CDR1 MDHEN and CDR2 SYDVKM. This CDR3 has 12 residues. Trimming removed 6 bases from V and 8 bases from J, with 11 bases in between. The CDR3 here is CASSRRQKPQHF. In DNA form, the CDR3 reads TGTGCCAGCAGCCGACGACAGAAGCCCCAGCATTTT.

The chain carries TRBV5-1 and TRBJ1-2; TRBD1 might be the D (5 bases). The CDR3 covers 18 residues. The germline V gene encodes CDR1 SGHRS and CDR2 YFSETQ. V dropped 4 bases and J dropped 0 bases, with 22 bases sitting between them. CDR3 sequence: CASSLLGTHGGTNYGYTF. CDR3 nucleotides: TGCGCCAGCAGCCTCTTGGGGACCCACGGTGGTACTAACTATGGCTACACCTTC. Complete variable domain (other parts from reference TRBV5-1 and TRBJ1-2): KAGVTQTPRYLIKTRGQQVTLSCSPISGHRSVSWYQQTPGQGLQFLFEYFSETQRNKGNFPGRFSGRQFSNSRSEMNVSTLELGDSALYLCASSLLGTHGGTNYGYTFGSGTRLTVV.

The chain uses TRBV27 and TRBJ2-7; TRBD2 might be the D (7 bases). Per germline, CDR1 MNHEY and CDR2 SMNVEV (reference sequence). This CDR3 comprises 14 residues. V gave up 2 bases and J gave up 4 bases, with 12 bases separating them. CDR3 amino acids: CASSLGGGKYEQYF. For the CDR3, the DNA is TGTGCCAGCAGTTTAGGCGGGGGCAAGTACGAGCAGTACTTC.

This clone was recorded once. The chain has TRBV11-2 and TRBJ1-2; TRBD1 is a possible D gene (5 bases). The V end lost 2 bases, the J end lost 7 bases, and 17 bases lay between the germline ends. Germline values: CDR1 SGHAT, CDR2 FQNNGV. The CDR3 is made up of 15 amino acids. CDR3 residues: CASSLSWGLKGGYTF. CDR3 in DNA: TGTGCCAGCAGCTTATCATGGGGCCTGAAGGGTGGCTACACCTTC.

This sequence joins TRBV7-9 and TRBJ1-5; no reliable D call. The germline V gene has CDR1 SEHNR and CDR2 FQNEAQ (reference sequence). CDR3 length: 12 amino acids. The V and J ends lost 5 bases and 6 bases respectively, with 8 bases between them. The CDR3 region has the DNA TGTGCCAGCAGCCTTGGACGTCAGCCCCAGCATTTT. It yields the protein CASSLGRQPQHF. The full variable domain, in which reference TRBV7-9 and TRBJ1-5 provide the parts outside the CDR3, is DTGVSQNPRHKITKRGQNVTFRCDPISEHNRLYWYRQTLGQGPEFLTYFQNEAQLEKSRLLSDRFSAERPKGSFSTLEIQRTEQGDSAMYLCASSLGRQPQHFGDGTRLSIL.

The V gene is TRBV29-1, the J gene TRBJ2-1; TRBD1 is a possible D gene (6 bases). With 6 bases removed from V and 0 bases from J, the gap between germline ends came to 15 bases. This CDR3 has 15 amino acids. Germline V CDR1 and CDR2: SQVTM, ANQGSEA. This CDR3 reads CSVATGISSYNEQFF. The CDR3 DNA reads as TGCAGCGTGGCTACAGGGATTAGCTCCTACAATGAGCAGTTCTTC.

The chain uses TRBV9 and TRBJ2-1; D not certain. Germline V lookup: CDR1 SGDLS, CDR2 YYNGEE. The length of the CDR3 is 15 residues. V was shortened by 1 base and J by 2 bases, with 10 bases between the two germline ends. The DNA of the CDR3 is TGTGCCAGCAGCGTATATGCTGGGACCTACAATGAGCAGTTCTTC. Translating it yields CASSVYAGTYNEQFF.

As for this clone: At the DNA level, this CDR3 is encoded by other sequences in the same sample as well. V usage is TRBV7-3 and J usage is TRBJ2-3, with D unresolved. The CDR3 sequence is 15 residues long. V was trimmed by 5 bases and J by 2 bases, leaving 14 bases between them. Germline V CDR1 and CDR2: SGHTA, FQGTGA. Written as DNA, the CDR3 is TGTGCCAGCAGCCCCGGTGGCGGTCCCACAGATACGCAGTATTTT. It codes for CASSPGGGPTDTQYF.

The chain employs TRBV14 and TRBJ2-1, with 11 bases matching TRBD2. Germline V gene lookup returns CDR1 SGHDN and CDR2 FVKESK. The CDR3 extends over 17 amino acids. The trim removed 1 base at V and 5 bases at J, leaving 7 bases unmatched. The CDR3 reads CASSQVASGRRHNEQFF. In DNA, the CDR3 is TGTGCCAGCAGCCAAGTGGCTAGCGGGAGGCGCCACAATGAGCAGTTCTTC. The whole variable domain, filled in from reference TRBV14 and TRBJ2-1, reads EAGVTQFPSHSVIEKGQTVTLRCDPISGHDNLYWYRRVMGKEIKFLLHFVKESKQDESGMPNNRFLAERTGGTYSTLKVQPAELEDSGVYFCASSQVASGRRHNEQFFGPGTRLTVL.

The genes are TRBV4-1 and TRBJ1-3; D gene unclear. The length of the CDR3 is 16 residues. V was clipped by 4 bases and J by 0 bases, with 13 bases between them. The germline V gene has CDR1 MGHRA and CDR2 YSYEKL. The CDR3 is CASSLYDPRSGNTIYF. The CDR3 nucleotides are TGCGCCAGCAGCCTCTACGACCCGCGCTCTGGAAACACCATATATTTT.

The J gene is TRBJ1-6, the V gene TRBV7-2; TRBD1 matches at 11 bases. The CDR3 totals 16 residues. The J segment lost 9 bases and the V segment lost 1 base, leaving 5 bases of the junction unmatched. Germline V gene data show CDR1 as SGHTA and CDR2 as FQGNSA. The CDR3 here is CASSLVSGTGGSPLHF. The CDR3 coding sequence is TGTGCCAGCAGCTTAGTCTCAGGGACAGGGGGTTCACCCCTCCACTTT.

This chain joins TRBV28 and TRBJ2-2; D may be TRBD1 or TRBD2 (5 bases each). The germline CDR1 and CDR2 sequences are MDHEN and SYDVKM. Trimming shortened V by 6 bases and J by 1 base, and 18 bases separated the two germline ends. This CDR3 has 17 residues. CDR3 protein: CASRQGEGSQNTGELFF. The CDR3 DNA sequence: TGTGCCAGCAGGCAAGGAGAGGGGAGTCAGAACACCGGGGAGCTGTTTTTT.

The chain links TRBV6-5 to TRBJ2-5; D is possibly TRBD2 (7 bases). The CDR3 is made up of 15 amino acids. Germline V lookup: CDR1 MNHEY, CDR2 SVGAGI. Trimming left V 5 bases short and J 5 bases short, with 18 bases between. The DNA of the CDR3 is TGTGCCAGCAGTGCCAGGGGAGGGCCCCAGGAGACCCAGTACTTC. Translated, it gives CASSARGGPQETQYF.

The chain has TRBV7-9 and TRBJ2-5; perhaps TRBD1 as D (6 bases). Between the trimmed V and J ends, which lost 3 bases and 3 bases, there was a span of 17 bases. Germline V lookup: CDR1 SEHNR, CDR2 FQNEAQ (reference sequence). The CDR3 runs to 16 residues. CDR3 sequence reads: CASSFLSVAGEETQYF. Here the CDR3 DNA reads TGTGCCAGCAGCTTTCTTTCAGTGGCAGGGGAAGAGACCCAGTACTTC.

The rearrangement links TRBV29-1 to TRBJ1-1; D is perhaps TRBD1 (5 bases). The germline V gene has CDR1 SQVTM and CDR2 ANQGSEA. This CDR3 comprises 13 residues. The V and J ends lost 6 bases and 2 bases respectively, with 13 bases between them. The CDR3 nucleotides are TGCAGCGTCAACTCCGGGGGTAACACTGAAGCTTTCTTT. This translates into CSVNSGGNTEAFF.

This clone was picked up a small number of times. Other DNA sequences from this sample encode an identical CDR3 as well. The chain employs TRBV27 and TRBJ1-1; D is unresolved. The CDR3 is 13 residues long. Per germline, CDR1 MNHEY and CDR2 SMNVEV (reference sequence). The V and J ends lost 6 bases and 2 bases respectively, with 10 bases between them. CDR3: CASSWRGNTEAFF. For the CDR3, the DNA is TGTGCCAGCAGCTGGCGGGGAAACACTGAAGCTTTCTTT.

The genes are TRBV4-3 and TRBJ2-2; D may be TRBD1 or TRBD2 (5 bases each). V lost 4 bases and J lost 5, with 17 bases in between. Germline V gives CDR1 LGHNA, CDR2 YSLEER. The CDR3 spans 16 residues. This chain's CDR3 is CASSRGEGKTTGELFF. CDR3 in DNA: TGCGCCAGCAGCCGGGGTGAGGGGAAGACGACCGGGGAGCTGTTTTTT.

The V and J genes are TRBV7-8 and TRBJ2-1; D remains ambiguous. Germline V lookup: CDR1 SGHVS, CDR2 FQNEAQ. The ends were cut back, 0 bases at V and 8 bases at J, with 11 bases in the middle. There are 14 residues in the CDR3. Written as DNA, the CDR3 is TGTGCCAGCAGCTTAGCGCAGCCCGAGGATGAGCAGTTCTTC. Translation: CASSLAQPEDEQFF.

The chain uses TRBV25-1 and TRBJ2-5, with TRBD1 as a possible D gene (6 bases). V was trimmed by 0 bases and J by 3 bases, leaving 17 bases between them. The CDR3 is made up of 17 amino acids. Germline CDR1 and CDR2: MGHDK and SYGVNS. CDR3 coding DNA: TGTGCCAGCAGTGAATATCTCGTGGCAGGACAGAAAGAGACCCAGTACTTC. Amino acids: CASSEYLVAGQKETQYF.

Comment on this clone: The junction does not match germline at one end; this may be a read error. V gene TRBV28 combines with J gene TRBJ2-5; D remains ambiguous. The V gene's germline CDR1 is MDHEN and CDR2 SYDVKM. This CDR3 contains 10 residues. The CDR3 DNA sequence: TGTGCCACCTATTCGACGACCCTGAACTTC. It translates to CATYSTTLNF.

The DNA for the CDR3 is TGTGCCAGCAGCGTAGAAGGGACAGAGTCACCCCTCCACTTT. This translates into CASSVEGTESPLHF. The V and J genes are TRBV9 and TRBJ1-6; 7 bases fit TRBD1. The V segment lost 0 bases and the J segment 10 bases; nucleotides outside the gene matches: 4. The CDR3 totals 14 residues. The germline CDR1 and CDR2 sequences are SGDLS and YYNGEE.

This clone has a handful of counts. The chain combines TRBV6-1 with TRBJ2-1; a weak D match, TRBD2 (6 bases). The CDR3 is 14 amino acids. Germline CDR1 reads MNHNS; CDR2 reads SASEGT. V lost 6 bases and J lost 4, with 13 bases in between. CDR3 residues: CASSLREAYNEQFF. CDR3 DNA: TGTGCCAGCAGCCTCAGGGAGGCGTACAATGAGCAGTTCTTC.

This clone appeared once. V gene TRBV10-1 combines with J gene TRBJ2-2, with D hard to call. V was trimmed by 10 bases and J by 3 bases, leaving 6 bases between them. The CDR3 spans 11 residues. CDR1 is WNHNN and CDR2 is SYGVQD in the germline V gene (reference sequence). This CDR3 is CATTYTGELFF. The CDR3 coding sequence is TGCGCCACCACCTACACCGGGGAGCTGTTTTTT.

This clone appeared a single time. V is TRBV15 and J is TRBJ2-2; no definite D call. The CDR3 runs to 16 residues. Trimming removed 3 bases from V and 3 bases from J, with 14 bases in between. Germline values: CDR1 LNHNV, CDR2 YYDKDF (reference sequence). CDR3 coding DNA: TGTGCCACCAGCAGGCCCCTTTCGACTCACACCGGGGAGCTGTTTTTT. Translating it yields CATSRPLSTHTGELFF.

This clone was observed a handful of times. J is TRBJ1-6 and V is TRBV7-6, with D hard to call. This CDR3 has 14 amino acids. Between the trimmed V and J ends, which lost 4 bases and 3 bases, there was a span of 7 bases. Germline V CDR1 and CDR2: SGHVS, FNYEAQ. CDR3 sequence: CASSSGSYNSPLHF. The CDR3 DNA is TGTGCCAGCAGCTCGGGCAGCTATAATTCACCCCTCCACTTT.

The DNA for the CDR3 is TGCGCCAGCAGCCAAGGGGCCCGTGGTAGCGGCTTTTCCTACGAGCAGTACTTC. This sequence encodes CASSQGARGSGFSYEQYF. V gene TRBV4-1 combines with J gene TRBJ2-7, with D perhaps matching TRBD2 (6 bases). The germline gives CDR1 MGHRA, CDR2 YSYEKL. This CDR3 contains 18 residues. Trimming cost V 1 base and J 1 base, with 20 bases left between them.

The chain is built from TRBV7-8 and TRBJ1-1; D unresolved. V lost 3 bases, J lost 8 bases, and 10 bases lay in between. The CDR3 has 12 residues. The germline gives CDR1 SGHVS, CDR2 FQNEAQ. The CDR3 region is CASSFDGVEAFF. DNA of the CDR3: TGTGCCAGCAGCTTTGATGGGGTCGAAGCTTTCTTT. Complete variable domain (other parts from reference TRBV7-8 and TRBJ1-1): GAGVSQSPRYKVAKRGQDVALRCDPISGHVSLFWYQQALGQGPEFLTYFQNEAQLDKSGLPSDRFFAERPEGSVSTLKIQRTQQEDSAVYLCASSFDGVEAFFGQGTRLTVV.

The chain has TRBV19 and TRBJ1-5; weak D call: TRBD1 (5 bases). Germline CDR1 is LNHDA and CDR2 is SQIVND (reference sequence). Trimming shortened V by 6 bases and J by 0 bases, and 12 bases separated the two germline ends. The CDR3 sequence is 15 residues long. CDR3 residues: CASSTGFLSNQPQHF. In DNA, the CDR3 is TGTGCCAGTAGCACAGGATTCCTTAGCAATCAGCCCCAGCATTTT.